This is a list of T cell receptor beta chains from one sample in a study of cytomegalovirus exposure and HLA in healthy donors. The protocol was immunoSEQ multiplex PCR, while the TCRdb copy is restricted to in-frame clones and leaves out a portion. This table holds 100,000 to 120,000 clones, over 60% found once. The material sequenced was PBMCs. The receptors were gathered from a woman under 40 in good health and CMV-seronegative. CDR3s include the opening cysteine and the closing phenylalanine or tryptophan. The D gene is left open where the match is weak. Clone size is not always given. Where it is, it says once, few, many or a class for expanded clones.

TRBV5-4	-	TRBJ1-2	-	CASTETGTNYGYTF	TGTGCCAGCACCGAAACAGGGACTAACTATGGCTACACCTTC
TRBV28	-	TRBJ2-7	-	CASSLLYETYEQYF	TGTGCCAGCAGTTTATTGTACGAGACCTACGAGCAGTACTTC
TRBV7-9	-	TRBJ1-5	-	CASSESHSNQPQHF	TGTGCCAGCAGCGAGAGCCATAGCAATCAGCCCCAGCATTTT
TRBV4-3	-	TRBJ2-2	TRBD1	CASSQEGGQGFTGELFF	TGCGCCAGCAGCCAAGAAGGAGGACAGGGGTTCACCGGGGAGCTGTTTTTT
TRBV18	-	TRBJ1-4	TRBD1	CASSPTGVVTNEKLFF	TGTGCCAGCTCGCCCACAGGGGTGGTGACTAATGAAAAACTGTTTTTT
TRBV7-2	-	TRBJ2-1	TRBD2	CASSLGLAGGHNEQFF	TGTGCCAGCAGCTTAGGACTAGCGGGGGGGCACAATGAGCAGTTCTTC
TRBV7-2	-	TRBJ1-5	-	CASSLETAVSNQPQHF	TGTGCCAGCAGCTTAGAAACCGCGGTTAGCAATCAGCCCCAGCATTTT
TRBV30	-	TRBJ2-7	TRBD2	CAMDVLAGSYEQYF	TGTGCCATGGACGTACTAGCGGGATCCTACGAGCAGTACTTC
TRBV6-1	-	TRBJ2-7	-	CASKLVLSYEQYF	TGTGCCAGCAAACTAGTCCTCTCCTACGAGCAGTACTTC
TRBV5-1	-	TRBJ1-1	TRBD1	CASRADRGNLNTEAFF	TGCGCCAGCAGGGCGGACAGGGGCAATTTGAACACTGAAGCTTTCTTT
TRBV7-6	-	TRBJ2-2	TRBD2	CASSPQISLAGGFTGELFF	TGTGCCAGCAGCCCGCAGATCTCTTTAGCGGGAGGGTTTACCGGGGAGCTGTTTTTT
TRBV28	-	TRBJ2-2	-	CASSLTIGNTGELFF	TGTGCCAGCAGTCTCACGATCGGGAACACCGGGGAGCTGTTTTTT
TRBV11-1	-	TRBJ1-2	TRBD1	CASSSDRGSGGYTF	TGTGCCAGCAGCTCGGACAGGGGCTCGGGTGGCTACACCTTC
TRBV5-1	-	TRBJ1-1	-	CASSLEAAGGAFF	TGCGCCAGCAGCTTGGAAGCGGCAGGCGGTGCTTTCTTT
TRBV28	-	TRBJ2-1	TRBD2	CASSLAGGPYNEQFF	TGTGCCAGCAGCCTAGCGGGAGGGCCCTACAATGAGCAGTTCTTC
TRBV29-1	-	TRBJ2-7	-	CSVEASYEQYF	TGCAGCGTTGAGGCTAGTTACGAGCAGTACTTC
TRBV9	-	TRBJ2-5	TRBD1	CASSVALDREETQYF	TGTGCCAGCAGCGTAGCCCTCGACAGGGAAGAGACCCAGTACTTC
TRBV10-3	-	TRBJ2-1	TRBD2	CAISTSGSSYNEQFF	TGTGCCATCAGCACTAGCGGGAGCTCCTACAATGAGCAGTTCTTC
TRBV4-3	-	TRBJ2-1	TRBD2	CASSTGTSGGAMVEQFF	TGCGCCAGCAGCACCGGGACTAGCGGGGGGGCCATGGTTGAGCAGTTCTTC
TRBV10-2	-	TRBJ2-2	TRBD2	CASRPSGANTGELFF	TGCGCCAGCAGACCCAGCGGGGCAAACACCGGGGAGCTGTTTTTT
TRBV5-6	-	TRBJ2-3	-	CASSLSSDTQYF	TGTGCCAGCAGCTTGTCATCAGATACGCAGTATTTT
TRBV30	-	TRBJ1-2	-	CAWSSGGYGYTF	TGTGCCTGGAGTAGCGGGGGCTATGGCTACACCTTC
TRBV4-2	-	TRBJ2-1	TRBD1	CASSQARDRGNEQFF	TGTGCCAGCAGCCAGGCCCGGGACAGGGGGAATGAGCAGTTCTTC
TRBV25-1	-	TRBJ2-7	-	CASSGQYEQYF	TGTGCCAGCAGCGGACAGTACGAGCAGTACTTC
TRBV7-4	once	TRBJ1-4	TRBD1	CASSWGRTGTAGGATNEKLFF	TGTGCCAGCAGCTGGGGGAGGACAGGAACGGCCGGGGGAGCAACTAATGAAAAACTGTTTTTT
TRBV11-2	-	TRBJ1-1	TRBD1	CASSTWDRGRYTEAFF	TGTGCCAGCAGCACCTGGGACAGGGGGCGTTATACTGAAGCTTTCTTT
TRBV29-1	-	TRBJ2-7	-	CSVEVAEISYEQYF	TGCAGCGTTGAAGTCGCCGAGATCTCCTACGAGCAGTACTTC
TRBV27	-	TRBJ1-1	-	CASSNILLTEAFF	TGTGCCAGCAGTAATATCCTCCTCACTGAAGCTTTCTTT
TRBV5-1	-	TRBJ1-4	-	CASSRTANNEKLFF	TGCGCCAGCAGCCGGACAGCCAATAATGAAAAACTGTTTTTT